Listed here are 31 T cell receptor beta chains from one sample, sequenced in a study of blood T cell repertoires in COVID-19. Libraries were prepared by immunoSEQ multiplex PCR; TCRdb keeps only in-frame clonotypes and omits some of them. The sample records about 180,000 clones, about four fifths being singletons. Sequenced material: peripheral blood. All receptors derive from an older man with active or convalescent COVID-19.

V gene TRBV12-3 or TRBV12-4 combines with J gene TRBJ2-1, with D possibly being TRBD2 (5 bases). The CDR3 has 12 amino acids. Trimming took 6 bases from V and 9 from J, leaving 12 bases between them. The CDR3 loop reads CASRTNRGEQFF. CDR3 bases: TGTGCCAGCAGGACGAACCGGGGTGAGCAGTTCTTC.

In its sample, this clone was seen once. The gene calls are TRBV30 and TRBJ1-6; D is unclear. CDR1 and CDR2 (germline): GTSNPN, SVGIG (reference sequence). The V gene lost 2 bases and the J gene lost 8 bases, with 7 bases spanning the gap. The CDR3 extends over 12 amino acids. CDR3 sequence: CAWSSGDSPLHF. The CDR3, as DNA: TGTGCCTGGAGTTCGGGAGATTCACCCCTCCACTTT.

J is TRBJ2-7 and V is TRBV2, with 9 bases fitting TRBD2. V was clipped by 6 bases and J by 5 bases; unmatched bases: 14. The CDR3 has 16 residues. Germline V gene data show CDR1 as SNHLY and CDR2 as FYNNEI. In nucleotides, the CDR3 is TGTGCCAGCAGGGCCATAGCGGGAGACGCTGGCGACGAGCAGTACTTC. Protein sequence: CASRAIAGDAGDEQYF.

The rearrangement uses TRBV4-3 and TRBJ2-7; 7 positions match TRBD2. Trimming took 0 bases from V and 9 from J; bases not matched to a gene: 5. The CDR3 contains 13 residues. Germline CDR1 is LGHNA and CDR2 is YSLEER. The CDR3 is CASSQELGGVQYF. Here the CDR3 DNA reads TGCGCCAGCAGCCAAGAGTTGGGGGGGGTGCAGTACTTC.

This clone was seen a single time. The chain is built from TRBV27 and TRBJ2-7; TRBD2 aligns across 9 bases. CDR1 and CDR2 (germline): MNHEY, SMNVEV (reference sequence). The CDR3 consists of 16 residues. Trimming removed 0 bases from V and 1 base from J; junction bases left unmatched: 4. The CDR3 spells CASSLSFSGGSYEQYF. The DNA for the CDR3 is TGTGCCAGCAGTTTATCGTTTAGCGGGGGATCCTACGAGCAGTACTTC.

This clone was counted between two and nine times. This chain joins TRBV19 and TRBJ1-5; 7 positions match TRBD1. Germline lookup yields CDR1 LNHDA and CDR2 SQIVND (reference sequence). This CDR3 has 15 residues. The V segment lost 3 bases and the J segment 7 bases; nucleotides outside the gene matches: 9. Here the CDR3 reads CASSIRQGSGQPQHF. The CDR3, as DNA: TGTGCCAGTAGTATTCGACAGGGCAGCGGGCAGCCCCAGCATTTT.

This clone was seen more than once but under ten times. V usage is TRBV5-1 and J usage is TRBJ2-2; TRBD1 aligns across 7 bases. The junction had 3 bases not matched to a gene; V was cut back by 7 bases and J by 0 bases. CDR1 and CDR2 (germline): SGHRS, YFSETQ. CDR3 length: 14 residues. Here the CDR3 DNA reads TGCGCCAGCTTGGGACAGCCGAACACCGGGGAGCTGTTTTTT. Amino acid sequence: CASLGQPNTGELFF.

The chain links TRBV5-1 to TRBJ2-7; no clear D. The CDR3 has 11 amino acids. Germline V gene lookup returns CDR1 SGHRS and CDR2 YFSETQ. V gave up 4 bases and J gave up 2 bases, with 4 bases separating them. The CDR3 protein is CASSLPYEQYF. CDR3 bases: TGCGCCAGCAGCCTCCCCTACGAGCAGTACTTC.

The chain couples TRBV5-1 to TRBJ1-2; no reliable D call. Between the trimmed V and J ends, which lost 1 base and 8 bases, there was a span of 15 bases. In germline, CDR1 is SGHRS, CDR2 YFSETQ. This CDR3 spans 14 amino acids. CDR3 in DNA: TGCGCCAGCAGCTTGAAGGCGGGAGGGCAAGGCTACACCTTC. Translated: CASSLKAGGQGYTF.

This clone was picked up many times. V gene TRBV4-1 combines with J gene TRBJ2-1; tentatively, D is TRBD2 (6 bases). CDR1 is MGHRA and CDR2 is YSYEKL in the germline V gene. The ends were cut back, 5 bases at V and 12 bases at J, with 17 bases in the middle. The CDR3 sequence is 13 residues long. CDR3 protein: CASSFLLAEMQFF. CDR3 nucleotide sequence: TGCGCCAGCAGCTTCCTTTTAGCGGAGATGCAGTTCTTC.

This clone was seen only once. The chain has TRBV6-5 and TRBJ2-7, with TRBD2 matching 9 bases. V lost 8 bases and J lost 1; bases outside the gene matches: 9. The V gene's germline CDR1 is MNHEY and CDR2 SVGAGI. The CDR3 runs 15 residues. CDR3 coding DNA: TGTGCCAGCTCTCCGGCGACTAGCGGTTCCTACGAGCAGTACTTC. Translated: CASSPATSGSYEQYF.

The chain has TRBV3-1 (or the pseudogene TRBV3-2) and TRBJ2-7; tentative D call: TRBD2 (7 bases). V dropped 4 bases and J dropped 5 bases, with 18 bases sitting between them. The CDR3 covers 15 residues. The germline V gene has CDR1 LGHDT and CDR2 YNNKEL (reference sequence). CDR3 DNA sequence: TGTGCCAGCAGCCCACCCGGGGGGCGCAAAGACGAGCAGTACTTC. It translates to CASSPPGGRKDEQYF.

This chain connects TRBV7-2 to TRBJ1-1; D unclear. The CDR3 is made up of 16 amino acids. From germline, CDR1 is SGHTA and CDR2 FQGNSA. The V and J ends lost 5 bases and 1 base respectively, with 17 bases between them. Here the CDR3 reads CASSPWVRQGNTEAFF. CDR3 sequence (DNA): TGTGCCAGCAGCCCGTGGGTTAGACAAGGGAACACTGAAGCTTTCTTT.

CDR3 sequence reads: CATSDAEMNTGELFF. CDR3 DNA sequence: TGTGCCACCAGTGATGCGGAGATGAACACCGGGGAGCTGTTTTTT. This chain uses TRBV24-1 with TRBJ2-2; D is unresolved. Per germline, CDR1 KGHDR and CDR2 SFDVKD. CDR3 size: 15 residues. Trimming removed 3 bases at V and 1 base at J, with 8 bases between.

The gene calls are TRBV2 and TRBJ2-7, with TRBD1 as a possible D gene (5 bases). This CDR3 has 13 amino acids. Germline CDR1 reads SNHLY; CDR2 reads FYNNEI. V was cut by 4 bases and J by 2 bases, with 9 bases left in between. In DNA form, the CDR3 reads TGTGCCAGCAGTGCGTTACAGGCCTACGAGCAGTACTTC. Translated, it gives CASSALQAYEQYF.

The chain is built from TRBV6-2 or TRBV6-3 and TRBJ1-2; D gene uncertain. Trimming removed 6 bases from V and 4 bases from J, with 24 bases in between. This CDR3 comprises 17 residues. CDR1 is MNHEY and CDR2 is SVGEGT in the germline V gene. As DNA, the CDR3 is TGTGCCAGCAGCCAACCTGAGGGTTTTGAGGCCCTCTATGGCTACACCTTC. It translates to CASSQPEGFEALYGYTF.

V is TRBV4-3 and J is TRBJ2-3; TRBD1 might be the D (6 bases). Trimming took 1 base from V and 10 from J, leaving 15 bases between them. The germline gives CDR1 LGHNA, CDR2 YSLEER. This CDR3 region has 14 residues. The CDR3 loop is CASSQGQTGSAQYF. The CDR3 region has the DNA TGCGCCAGCAGCCAAGGGCAAACAGGGTCAGCGCAGTATTTT.

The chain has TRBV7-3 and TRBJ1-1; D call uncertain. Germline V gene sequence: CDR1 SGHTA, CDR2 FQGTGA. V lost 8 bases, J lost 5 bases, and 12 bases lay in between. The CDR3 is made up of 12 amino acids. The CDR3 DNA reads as TGTGCCAGCGGTCGCGGAGGTACTGAAGCTTTCTTT. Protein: CASGRGGTEAFF.

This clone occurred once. CDR3 nucleotides: TGCGCCAGCACCACAGGGATAGGCTACACCTTC. Residues: CASTTGIGYTF. This chain connects TRBV4-1 to TRBJ1-2, with D possibly being TRBD1 (6 bases). CDR1 MGHRA and CDR2 YSYEKL come from the germline V gene. V lost 7 bases to trimming and J lost 8 bases, with 11 bases between them. CDR3 size: 11 residues.

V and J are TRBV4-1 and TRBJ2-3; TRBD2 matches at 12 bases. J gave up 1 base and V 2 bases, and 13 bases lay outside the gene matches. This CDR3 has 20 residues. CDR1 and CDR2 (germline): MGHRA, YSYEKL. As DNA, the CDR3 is TGCGCCAGCAGCCAACACGGACTAGCGGGGACGGTGGGACGCACAGATACGCAGTATTTT. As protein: CASSQHGLAGTVGRTDTQYF.

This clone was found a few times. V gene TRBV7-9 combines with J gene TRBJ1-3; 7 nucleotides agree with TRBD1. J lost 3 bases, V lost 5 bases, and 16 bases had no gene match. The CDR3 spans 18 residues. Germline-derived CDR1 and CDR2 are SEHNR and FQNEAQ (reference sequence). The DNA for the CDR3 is TGTGCCAGCAGCCCCAGTGACAGGGCAGGGAATATTGGAAACACCATATATTTT. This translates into CASSPSDRAGNIGNTIYF.

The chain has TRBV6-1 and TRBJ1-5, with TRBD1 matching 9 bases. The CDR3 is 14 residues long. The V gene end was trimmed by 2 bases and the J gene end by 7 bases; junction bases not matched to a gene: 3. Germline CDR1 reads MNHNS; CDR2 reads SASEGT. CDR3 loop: CASSETGGAQPQHF. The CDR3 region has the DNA TGTGCCAGCAGTGAAACAGGGGGCGCGCAGCCCCAGCATTTT.

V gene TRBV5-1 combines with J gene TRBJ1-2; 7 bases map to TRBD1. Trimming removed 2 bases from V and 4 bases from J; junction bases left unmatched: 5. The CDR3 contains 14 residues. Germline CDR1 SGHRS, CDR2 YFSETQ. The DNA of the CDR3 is TGCGCCAGCAGCTTCGACAGGGTGGGCTATGGCTACACCTTC. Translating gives CASSFDRVGYGYTF.

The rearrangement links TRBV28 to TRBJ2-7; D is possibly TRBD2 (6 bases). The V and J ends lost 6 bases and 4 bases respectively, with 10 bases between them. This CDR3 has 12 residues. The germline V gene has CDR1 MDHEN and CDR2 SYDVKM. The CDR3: CASSGRWYEQYF. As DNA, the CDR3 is TGTGCCAGCAGCGGGAGATGGTACGAGCAGTACTTC.

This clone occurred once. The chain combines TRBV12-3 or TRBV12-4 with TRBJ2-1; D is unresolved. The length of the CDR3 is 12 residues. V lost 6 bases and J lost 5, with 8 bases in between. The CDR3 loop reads CASSPQDNEQFF. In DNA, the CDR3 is TGTGCCAGCAGCCCCCAGGACAATGAGCAGTTCTTC.

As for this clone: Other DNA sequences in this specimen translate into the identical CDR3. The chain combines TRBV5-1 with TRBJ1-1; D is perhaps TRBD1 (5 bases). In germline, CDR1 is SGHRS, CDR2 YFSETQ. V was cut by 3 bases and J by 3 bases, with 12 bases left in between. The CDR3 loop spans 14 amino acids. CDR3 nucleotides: TGCGCCAGCAGCTGGGGTGACAGAGACACTGAAGCTTTCTTT. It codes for CASSWGDRDTEAFF.

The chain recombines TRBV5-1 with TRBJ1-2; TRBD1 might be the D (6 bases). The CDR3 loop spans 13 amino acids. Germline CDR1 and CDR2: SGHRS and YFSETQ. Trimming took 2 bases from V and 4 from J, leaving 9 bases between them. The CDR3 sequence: CASSLGQIYGYTF. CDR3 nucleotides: TGCGCCAGCAGCTTAGGACAGATCTATGGCTACACCTTC.

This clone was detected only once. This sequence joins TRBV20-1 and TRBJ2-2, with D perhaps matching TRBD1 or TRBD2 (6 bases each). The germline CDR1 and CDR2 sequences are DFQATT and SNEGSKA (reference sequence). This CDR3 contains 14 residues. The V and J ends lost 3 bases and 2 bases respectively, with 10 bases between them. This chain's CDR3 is CSASGGQNTGELFF. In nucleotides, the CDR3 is TGCAGTGCTAGTGGGGGGCAAAACACCGGGGAGCTGTTTTTT.

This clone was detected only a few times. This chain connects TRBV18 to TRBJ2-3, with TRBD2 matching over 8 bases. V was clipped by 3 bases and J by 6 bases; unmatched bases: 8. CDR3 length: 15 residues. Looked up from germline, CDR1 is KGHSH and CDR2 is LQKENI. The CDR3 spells CASSPGAGVSDTQYF. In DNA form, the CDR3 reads TGTGCCAGCTCACCCGGAGCGGGAGTGAGTGATACGCAGTATTTT.

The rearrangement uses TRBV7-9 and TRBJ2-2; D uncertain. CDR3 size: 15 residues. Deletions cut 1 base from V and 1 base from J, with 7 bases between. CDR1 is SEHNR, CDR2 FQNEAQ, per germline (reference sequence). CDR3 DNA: TGTGCCAGCAGCTTAGGGCAGAAGAACACCGGGGAGCTGTTTTTT. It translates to CASSLGQKNTGELFF. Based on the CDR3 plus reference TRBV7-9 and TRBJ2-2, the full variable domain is DTGVSQNPRHKITKRGQNVTFRCDPISEHNRLYWYRQTLGQGPEFLTYFQNEAQLEKSRLLSDRFSAERPKGSFSTLEIQRTEQGDSAMYLCASSLGQKNTGELFFGEGSRLTVL.

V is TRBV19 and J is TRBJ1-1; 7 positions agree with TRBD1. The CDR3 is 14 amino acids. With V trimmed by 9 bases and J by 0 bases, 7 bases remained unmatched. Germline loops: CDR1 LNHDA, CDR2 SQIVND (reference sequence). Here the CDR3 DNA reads TGTGCCAGCTCCCCCGGGACAGTGAACACTGAAGCTTTCTTT. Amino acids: CASSPGTVNTEAFF. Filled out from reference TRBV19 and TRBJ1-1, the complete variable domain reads DGGITQSPKYLFRKEGQNVTLSCEQNLNHDAMYWYRQDPGQGLRLIYYSQIVNDFQKGDIAEGYSVSREKKESFPLTVTSAQKNPTAFYLCASSPGTVNTEAFFGQGTRLTVV.